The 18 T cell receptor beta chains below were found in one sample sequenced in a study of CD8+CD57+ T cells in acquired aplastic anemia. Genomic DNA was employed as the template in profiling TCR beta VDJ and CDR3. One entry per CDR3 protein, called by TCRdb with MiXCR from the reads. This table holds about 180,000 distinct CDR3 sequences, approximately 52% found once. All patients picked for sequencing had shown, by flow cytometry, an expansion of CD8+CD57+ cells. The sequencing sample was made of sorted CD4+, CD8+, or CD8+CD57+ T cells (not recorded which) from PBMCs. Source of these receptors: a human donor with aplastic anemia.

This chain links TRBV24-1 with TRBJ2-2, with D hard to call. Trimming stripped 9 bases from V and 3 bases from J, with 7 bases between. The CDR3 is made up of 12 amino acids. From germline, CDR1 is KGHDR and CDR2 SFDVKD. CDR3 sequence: CATGEYTGELFF. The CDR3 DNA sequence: TGTGCCACCGGGGAATACACCGGGGAGCTGTTTTTT.

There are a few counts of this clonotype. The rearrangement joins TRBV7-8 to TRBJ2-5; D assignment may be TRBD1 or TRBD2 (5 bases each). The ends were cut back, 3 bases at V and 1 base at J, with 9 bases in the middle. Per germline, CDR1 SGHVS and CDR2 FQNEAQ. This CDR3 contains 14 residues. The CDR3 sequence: CASSLGRFQETQYF. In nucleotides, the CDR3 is TGTGCCAGCAGCTTGGGACGGTTCCAAGAGACCCAGTACTTC.

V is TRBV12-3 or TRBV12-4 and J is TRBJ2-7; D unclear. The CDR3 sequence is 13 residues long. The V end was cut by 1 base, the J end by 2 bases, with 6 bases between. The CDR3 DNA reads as TGTGCCAGCAGTTTAGGACATACCTACGAGCAGTACTTC. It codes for CASSLGHTYEQYF.

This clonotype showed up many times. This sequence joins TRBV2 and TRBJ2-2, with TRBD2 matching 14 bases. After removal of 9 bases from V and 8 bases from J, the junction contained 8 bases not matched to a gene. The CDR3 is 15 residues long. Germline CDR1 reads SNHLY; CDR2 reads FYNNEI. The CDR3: CASSGLAGGGGELFF. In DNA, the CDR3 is TGTGCCAGTTCCGGACTAGCGGGGGGAGGAGGGGAGCTGTTTTTT.

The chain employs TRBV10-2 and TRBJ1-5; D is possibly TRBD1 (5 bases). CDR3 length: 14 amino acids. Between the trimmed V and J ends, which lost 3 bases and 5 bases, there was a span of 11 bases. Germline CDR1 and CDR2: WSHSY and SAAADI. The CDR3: CASSDVTDDQPQHF. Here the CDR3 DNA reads TGCGCCAGCAGTGATGTGACAGATGATCAGCCCCAGCATTTT.

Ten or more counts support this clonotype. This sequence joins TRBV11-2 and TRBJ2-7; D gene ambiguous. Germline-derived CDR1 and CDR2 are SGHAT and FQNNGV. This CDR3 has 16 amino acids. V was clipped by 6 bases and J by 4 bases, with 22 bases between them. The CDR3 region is CASRHGAATPFYEQYF. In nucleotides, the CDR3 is TGTGCCAGCAGACACGGCGCGGCAACTCCCTTTTACGAGCAGTACTTC.

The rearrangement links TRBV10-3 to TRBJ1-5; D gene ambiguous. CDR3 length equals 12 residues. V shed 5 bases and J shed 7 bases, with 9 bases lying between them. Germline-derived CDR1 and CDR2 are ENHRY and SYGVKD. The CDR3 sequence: CAISPDGQPQHF. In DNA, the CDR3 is TGTGCCATCAGTCCCGACGGACAGCCCCAGCATTTT.

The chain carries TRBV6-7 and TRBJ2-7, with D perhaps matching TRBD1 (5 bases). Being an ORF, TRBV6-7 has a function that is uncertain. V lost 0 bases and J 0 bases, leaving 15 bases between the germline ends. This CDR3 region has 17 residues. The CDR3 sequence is CASSYSSGQGSSYEQYF. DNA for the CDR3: TGTGCCAGCAGTTACTCGTCTGGGCAGGGAAGCTCCTACGAGCAGTACTTC.

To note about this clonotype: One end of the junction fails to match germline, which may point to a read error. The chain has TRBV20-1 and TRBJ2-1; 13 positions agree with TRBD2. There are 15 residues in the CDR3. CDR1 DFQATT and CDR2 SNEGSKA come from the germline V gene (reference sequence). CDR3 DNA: TGCAGTGCTAGAGATGGGACTAGCGGGGCCGATGAGCGGTTCTTC. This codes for CSARDGTSGADERFF.

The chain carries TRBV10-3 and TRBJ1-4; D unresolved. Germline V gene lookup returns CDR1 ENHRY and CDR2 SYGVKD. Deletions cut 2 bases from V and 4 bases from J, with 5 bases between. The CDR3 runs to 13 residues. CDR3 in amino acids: CAISERRNEKLFF. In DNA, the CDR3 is TGTGCCATCAGTGAGCGTCGTAATGAAAAACTGTTTTTT.

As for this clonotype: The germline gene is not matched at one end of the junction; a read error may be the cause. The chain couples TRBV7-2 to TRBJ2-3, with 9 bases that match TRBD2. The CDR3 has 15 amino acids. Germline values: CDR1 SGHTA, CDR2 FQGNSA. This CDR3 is CASSLMIAGEGTQCF. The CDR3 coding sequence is TGTGCCAGCAGCTTAATGATAGCGGGAGAGGGGACGCAGTGTTTT.

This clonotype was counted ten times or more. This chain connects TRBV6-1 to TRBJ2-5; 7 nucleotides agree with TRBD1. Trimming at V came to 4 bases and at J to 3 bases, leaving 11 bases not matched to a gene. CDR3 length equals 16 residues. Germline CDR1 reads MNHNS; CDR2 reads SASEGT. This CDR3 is CASSVEAGTAKETQYF. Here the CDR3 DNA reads TGTGCCAGCAGTGTAGAAGCCGGGACAGCCAAAGAGACCCAGTACTTC.

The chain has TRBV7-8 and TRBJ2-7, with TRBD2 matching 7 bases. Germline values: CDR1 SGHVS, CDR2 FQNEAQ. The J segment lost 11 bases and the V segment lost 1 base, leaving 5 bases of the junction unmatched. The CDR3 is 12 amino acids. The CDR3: CASSLGWREKYF. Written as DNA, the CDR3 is TGTGCCAGCAGCTTAGGGTGGCGGGAGAAGTACTTC.

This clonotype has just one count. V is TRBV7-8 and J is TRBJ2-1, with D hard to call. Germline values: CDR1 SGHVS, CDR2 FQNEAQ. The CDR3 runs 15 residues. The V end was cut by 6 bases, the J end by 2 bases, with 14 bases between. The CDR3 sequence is CASSPGLGPYNEQFF. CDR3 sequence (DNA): TGTGCCAGCAGTCCTGGTTTAGGGCCCTACAATGAGCAGTTCTTC.

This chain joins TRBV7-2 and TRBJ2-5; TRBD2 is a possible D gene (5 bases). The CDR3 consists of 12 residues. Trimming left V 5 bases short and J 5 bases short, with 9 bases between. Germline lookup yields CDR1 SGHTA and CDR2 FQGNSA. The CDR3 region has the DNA TGTGCCAGCAGCCAGACTAAGGAGACCCAGTACTTC. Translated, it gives CASSQTKETQYF.

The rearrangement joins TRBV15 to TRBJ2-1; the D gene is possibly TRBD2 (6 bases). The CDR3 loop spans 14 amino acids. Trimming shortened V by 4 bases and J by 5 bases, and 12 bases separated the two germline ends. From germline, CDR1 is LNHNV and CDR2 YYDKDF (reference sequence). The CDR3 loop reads CATSNRLGNNEQFF. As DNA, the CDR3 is TGTGCCACCAGCAACAGACTAGGCAACAATGAGCAGTTCTTC.

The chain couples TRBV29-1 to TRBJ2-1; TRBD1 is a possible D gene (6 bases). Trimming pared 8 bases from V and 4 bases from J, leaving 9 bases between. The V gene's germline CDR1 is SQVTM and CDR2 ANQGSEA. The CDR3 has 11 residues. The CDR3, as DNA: TGCAGCCAAGGACAGTACAATGAGCAGTTCTTC. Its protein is CSQGQYNEQFF.

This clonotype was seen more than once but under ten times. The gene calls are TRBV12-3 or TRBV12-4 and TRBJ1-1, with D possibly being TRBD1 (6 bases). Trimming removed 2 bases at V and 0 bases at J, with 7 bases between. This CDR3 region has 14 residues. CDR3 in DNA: TGTGCCAGCAGTTTAACAGGGATGAACACTGAAGCTTTCTTT. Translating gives CASSLTGMNTEAFF.